This T cell receptor (beta chain) was identified in a study of T cell responses to AZD1222 COVID-19 vaccine. Between the trimmed V and J ends, which lost 1 base and 0 bases, there was a span of 7 bases. Per the germline V gene, CDR1 is MNHNS and CDR2 is SASEGT. The CDR3 loop spans 15 amino acids. TCRdb keeps only in-frame clones here, not all; method: immunoSEQ multiplex PCR. The sample includes 95,000 to 100,000 clones, around 85% of them seen just once. Here the sequenced sample was peripheral blood, taken 28 days after the second AZD1222 dose. The chain employs TRBV6-1 and TRBJ1-3; D gene ambiguous. This sequence originates from an adult who received the AZD1222 COVID-19 vaccine. The CDR3 coding sequence is TGTGCCAGCAGTGAAGGGGCCAGCTCTGGAAACACCATATATTTT. Amino acids: CASSEGASSGNTIYF.